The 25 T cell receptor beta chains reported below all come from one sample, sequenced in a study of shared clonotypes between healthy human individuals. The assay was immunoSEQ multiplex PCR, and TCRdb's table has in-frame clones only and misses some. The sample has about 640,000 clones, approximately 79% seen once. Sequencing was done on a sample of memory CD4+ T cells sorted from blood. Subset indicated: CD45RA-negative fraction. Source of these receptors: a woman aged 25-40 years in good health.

In DNA form, the CDR3 reads TGTGCCACCAGCAGAGATGCGGGCTCTGGAAACACCATATATTTT. This gives the protein CATSRDAGSGNTIYF. The J gene is TRBJ1-3, the V gene TRBV15, with D unresolved. CDR3 length equals 15 residues. The germline V gene has CDR1 LNHNV and CDR2 YYDKDF (reference sequence). V was cut by 0 bases and J by 0 bases, with 6 bases left in between. Full variable domain (remainder filled in from reference TRBV15 and TRBJ1-3): DAMVIQNPRYQVTQFGKPVTLSCSQTLNHNVMYWYQQKSSQAPKLLFHYYDKDFNNEADTPDNFQSRRPNTSFCFLDIRSPGLGDTAMYLCATSRDAGSGNTIYFGEGSWLTVV.

In DNA form, the CDR3 reads TGTGCCAGTAGTATCGAGAACAGGGACTATGGCTACACCTTC. Protein product: CASSIENRDYGYTF. The genes are TRBV19 and TRBJ1-2; D may be TRBD1 (6 bases). V was trimmed by 3 bases and J by 3 bases, leaving 11 bases between them. Per the germline V gene, CDR1 is LNHDA and CDR2 is SQIVND (reference sequence). The CDR3 is 14 residues long.

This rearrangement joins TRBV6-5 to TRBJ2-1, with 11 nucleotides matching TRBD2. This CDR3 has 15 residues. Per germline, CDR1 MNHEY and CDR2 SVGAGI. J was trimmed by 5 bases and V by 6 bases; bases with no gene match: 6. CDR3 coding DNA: TGTGCCAGCAGAACCTTAGCGGGAGGGAACAATGAGCAGTTCTTC. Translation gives CASRTLAGGNNEQFF.

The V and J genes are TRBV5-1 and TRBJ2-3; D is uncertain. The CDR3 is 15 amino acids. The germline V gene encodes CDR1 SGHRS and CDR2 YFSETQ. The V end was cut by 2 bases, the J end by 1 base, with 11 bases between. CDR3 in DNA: TGCGCCAGCAGCTTTAACGGAGAGCGCACAGATACGCAGTATTTT. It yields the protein CASSFNGERTDTQYF.

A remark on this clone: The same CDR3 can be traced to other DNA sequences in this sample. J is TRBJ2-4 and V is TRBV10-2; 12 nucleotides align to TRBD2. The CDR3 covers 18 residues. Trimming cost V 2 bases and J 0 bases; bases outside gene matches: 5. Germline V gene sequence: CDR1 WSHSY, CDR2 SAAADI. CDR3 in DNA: TGCGCCAGCAGTGAGCGACTAGCGGGAGACCTAGCCAAAAACATTCAGTACTTC. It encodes CASSERLAGDLAKNIQYF.

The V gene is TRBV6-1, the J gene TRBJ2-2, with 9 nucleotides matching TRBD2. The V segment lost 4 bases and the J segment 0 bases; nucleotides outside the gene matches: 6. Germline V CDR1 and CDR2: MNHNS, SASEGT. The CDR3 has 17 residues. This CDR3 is CASSGSGRVANTGELFF. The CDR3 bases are TGTGCCAGCAGTGGTAGCGGGAGAGTCGCGAACACCGGGGAGCTGTTTTTT.

CDR3 loop: CASSLGLAGIGTQYF. As DNA, the CDR3 is TGTGCCAGCAGTCTCGGACTAGCGGGAATCGGGACCCAGTACTTC. The chain joins TRBV14 to TRBJ2-5; 12 bases line up with TRBD2. Losses at the gene ends were 6 bases for V and 7 bases for J; bases not matched to a gene: 9. The CDR3 length is 15 residues. From germline, CDR1 is SGHDN and CDR2 FVKESK.

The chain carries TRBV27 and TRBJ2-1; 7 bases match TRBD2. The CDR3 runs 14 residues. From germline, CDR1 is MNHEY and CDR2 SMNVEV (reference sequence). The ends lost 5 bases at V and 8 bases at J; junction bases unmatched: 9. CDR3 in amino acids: CASSGGLLVDEQFF. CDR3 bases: TGTGCCAGCAGTGGGGGACTACTGGTTGATGAGCAGTTCTTC.

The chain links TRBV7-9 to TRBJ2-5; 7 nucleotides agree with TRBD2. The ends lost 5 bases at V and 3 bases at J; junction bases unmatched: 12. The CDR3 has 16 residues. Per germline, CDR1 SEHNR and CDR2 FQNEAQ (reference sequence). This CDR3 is CASSPRGDGGEETQYF. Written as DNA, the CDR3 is TGTGCCAGCAGCCCCCGGGGTGATGGGGGGGAAGAGACCCAGTACTTC. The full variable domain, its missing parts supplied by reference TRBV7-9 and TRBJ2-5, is DTGVSQNPRHKITKRGQNVTFRCDPISEHNRLYWYRQTLGQGPEFLTYFQNEAQLEKSRLLSDRFSAERPKGSFSTLEIQRTEQGDSAMYLCASSPRGDGGEETQYFGPGTRLLVL.

Written as DNA, the CDR3 is TGCAGCGTTTCGGCCAGCTCCTCCACCGGGGAGCTGTTTTTT. Its protein product is CSVSASSSTGELFF. The chain recombines TRBV29-1 with TRBJ2-2; D remains unclear. CDR1 and CDR2 from the germline V gene are SQVTM and ANQGSEA. Trimming stripped 5 bases from V and 4 bases from J, with 14 bases between. The CDR3 totals 14 residues.

In DNA, the CDR3 is TGTGCCAGCGAGTTAGGCGTGGGGGCAGGGGAGACCCAGTACTTC. Translating gives CASELGVGAGETQYF. The J gene is TRBJ2-5, the V gene TRBV28; possible D gene TRBD1, 6 bases. The length of the CDR3 is 15 residues. Germline V gene sequence: CDR1 MDHEN, CDR2 SYDVKM. V shed 8 bases and J shed 5 bases, with 21 bases lying between them.

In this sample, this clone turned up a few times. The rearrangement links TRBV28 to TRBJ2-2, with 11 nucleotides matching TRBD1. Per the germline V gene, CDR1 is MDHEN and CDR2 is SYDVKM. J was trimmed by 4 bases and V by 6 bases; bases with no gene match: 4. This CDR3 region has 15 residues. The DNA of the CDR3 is TGTGCCAGCAGGCACGGGACAGGGGGCACCGGGGAGCTGTTTTTT. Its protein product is CASRHGTGGTGELFF.

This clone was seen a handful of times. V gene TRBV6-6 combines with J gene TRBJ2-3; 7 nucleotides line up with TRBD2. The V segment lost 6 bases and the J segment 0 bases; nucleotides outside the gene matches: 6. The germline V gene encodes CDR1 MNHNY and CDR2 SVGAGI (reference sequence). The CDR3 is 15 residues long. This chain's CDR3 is CASSLGGTSTDTQYF. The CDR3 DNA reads TGTGCCAGCAGCCTGGGGGGGACCAGCACAGATACGCAGTATTTT.

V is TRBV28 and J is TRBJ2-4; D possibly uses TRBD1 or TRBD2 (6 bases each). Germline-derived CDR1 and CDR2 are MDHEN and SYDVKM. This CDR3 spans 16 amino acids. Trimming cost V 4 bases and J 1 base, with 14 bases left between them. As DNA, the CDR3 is TGTGCCAGCAGTTCCCCCCCGGGGGCGGCCAAAAACATTCAGTACTTC. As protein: CASSSPPGAAKNIQYF.

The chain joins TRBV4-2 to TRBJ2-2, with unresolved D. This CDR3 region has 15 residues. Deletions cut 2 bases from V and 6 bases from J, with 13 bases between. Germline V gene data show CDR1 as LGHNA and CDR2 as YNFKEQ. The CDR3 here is CASSQWLAVAGELFF. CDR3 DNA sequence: TGTGCCAGCAGCCAATGGTTAGCCGTTGCCGGGGAGCTGTTTTTT.

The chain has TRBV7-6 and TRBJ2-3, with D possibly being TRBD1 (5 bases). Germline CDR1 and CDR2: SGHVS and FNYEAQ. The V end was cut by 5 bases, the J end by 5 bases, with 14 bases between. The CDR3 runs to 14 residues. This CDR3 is CASSKTAFGDTQYF. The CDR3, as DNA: TGTGCCAGCAGCAAGACAGCATTTGGAGATACGCAGTATTTT.

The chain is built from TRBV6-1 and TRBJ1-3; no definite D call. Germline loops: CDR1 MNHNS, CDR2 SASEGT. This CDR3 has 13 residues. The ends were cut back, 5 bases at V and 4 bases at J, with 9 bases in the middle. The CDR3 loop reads CASSSGTGNTIYF. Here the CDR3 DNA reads TGTGCCAGCAGTAGCGGCACGGGAAACACCATATATTTT.

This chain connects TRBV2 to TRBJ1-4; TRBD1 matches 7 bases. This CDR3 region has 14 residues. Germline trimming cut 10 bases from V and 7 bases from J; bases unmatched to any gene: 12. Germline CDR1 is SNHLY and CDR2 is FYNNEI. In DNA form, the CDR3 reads TGTGCCACTCGTAACAGGGGACCGGGTGAAAAACTGTTTTTT. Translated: CATRNRGPGEKLFF.

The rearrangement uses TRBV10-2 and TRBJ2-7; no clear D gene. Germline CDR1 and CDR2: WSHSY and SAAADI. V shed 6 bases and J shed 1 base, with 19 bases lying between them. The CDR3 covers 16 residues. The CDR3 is CASSGPEAGPSYEQYF. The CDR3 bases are TGCGCCAGCAGCGGACCTGAGGCTGGCCCTTCCTACGAGCAGTACTTC.

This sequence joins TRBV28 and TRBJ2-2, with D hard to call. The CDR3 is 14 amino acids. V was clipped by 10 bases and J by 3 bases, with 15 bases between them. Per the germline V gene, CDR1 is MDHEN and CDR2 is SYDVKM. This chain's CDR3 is CATHQRLDTGELFF. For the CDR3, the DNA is TGTGCCACCCATCAGAGGTTGGACACCGGGGAGCTGTTTTTT.

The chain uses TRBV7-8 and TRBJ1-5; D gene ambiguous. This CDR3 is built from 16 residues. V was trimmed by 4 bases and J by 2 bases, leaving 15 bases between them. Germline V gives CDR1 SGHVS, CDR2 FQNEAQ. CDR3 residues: CASSSTGYGGNQPQHF. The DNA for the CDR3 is TGTGCCAGCAGCTCCACGGGCTACGGTGGCAATCAGCCCCAGCATTTT.

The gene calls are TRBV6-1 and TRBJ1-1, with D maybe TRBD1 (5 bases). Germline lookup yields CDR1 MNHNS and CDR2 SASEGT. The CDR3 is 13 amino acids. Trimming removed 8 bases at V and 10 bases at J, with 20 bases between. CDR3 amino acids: CASLSRDLFVAFF. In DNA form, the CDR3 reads TGTGCCAGCCTATCACGGGACCTGTTCGTAGCTTTCTTT.

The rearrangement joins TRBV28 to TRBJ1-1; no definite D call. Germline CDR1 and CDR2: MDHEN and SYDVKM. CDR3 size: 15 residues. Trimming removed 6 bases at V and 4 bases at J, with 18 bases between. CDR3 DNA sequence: TGTGCCAGCAGCCCAAGACATGGTTCGGGCACTGAAGCTTTCTTT. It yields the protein CASSPRHGSGTEAFF.

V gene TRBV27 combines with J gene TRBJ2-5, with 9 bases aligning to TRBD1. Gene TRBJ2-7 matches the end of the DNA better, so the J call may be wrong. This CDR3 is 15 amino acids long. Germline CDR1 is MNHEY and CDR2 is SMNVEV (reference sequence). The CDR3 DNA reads TGTGCCAGCAGCTCCCGCGGGACAGGGAACTACGAGCAGTACTTC. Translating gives CASSSRGTGNYEQYF.

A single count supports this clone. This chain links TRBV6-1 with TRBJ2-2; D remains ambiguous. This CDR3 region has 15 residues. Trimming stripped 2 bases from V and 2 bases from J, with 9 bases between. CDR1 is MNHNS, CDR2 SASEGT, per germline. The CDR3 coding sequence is TGTGCCAGCAGTGAACCACTTTCTAACACCGGGGAGCTGTTTTTT. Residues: CASSEPLSNTGELFF.